One T cell receptor (beta chain) is described in this entry. Its target is not known. These data are taken from a study of Ad26.COV2.S vaccination and SARS-CoV-2 variants. Study summary: The vaccine Ad26.COV2.S was put into the muscle once, or twice with 56 days between. Study results and limitations: Breadth measured for non-spike TCRs was similar across vaccine and placebo recipients. Vaccinated individuals (as opposed to placebo recipients) had higher spike-specific TCR breadth.

V lost 3 bases and J lost 0, with 16 bases in between. There are 17 residues in the CDR3. Germline V gives CDR1 SGDLS, CDR2 YYNGEE. Only in-frame clones appear in the TCRdb table, and some are missing; sequencing was by immunoSEQ multiplex PCR. The sample records a few hundred thousand clones, around nine tenths being singletons. Treatment specified: some 20 received Ad26.COV2.S at low or high dose, single or two shots; a few received placebo; per-sample allocation not given. Vaccine and placebo recipients were sampled on day 63 after the first injection. The receptor was derived from a person aged 18-60 years who received the Ad26.COV2.S COVID-19 vaccine or a placebo. The sequencing used peripheral blood, collected in a trial of Ad26.COV2.S vaccine versus placebo. The genes are TRBV9 and TRBJ2-1, with TRBD2 as a possible D gene (7 bases). The CDR3 DNA reads TGTGCCAGCAGCGAAGTGGGGGGGCTGAGCTCCTACAATGAGCAGTTCTTC. This encodes CASSEVGGLSSYNEQFF.